The 5 T cell receptor beta chains in this list originate from one sample, sequenced in a study of CD8 T cells in ankylosing spondylitis. TCRdb re-called the 5' RACE reads through MiXCR, storing one row per CDR3 protein. The table lists 190,000 or so distinct CDR3 sequences, more than 10% of them singletons. Sequenced input: blood, either unsorted or a sorted T cell fraction (not recorded which). Every receptor here comes from a male donor with ankylosing spondylitis or in good health (not recorded which).

This clonotype was counted at least ten times. The chain carries TRBV5-6 and TRBJ2-7; unclear D gene. This CDR3 region has 14 residues. Per the germline V gene, CDR1 is SGHDT and CDR2 is YYEEEE. Trimming left V 0 bases short and J 2 bases short, with 9 bases between. The CDR3 sequence: CASSLALSPYEQYF. The CDR3 coding sequence is TGTGCCAGCAGCTTGGCCCTCTCCCCCTACGAGCAGTACTTC.

There are a few counts of this clonotype. The V call is TRBV5-1, the J call TRBJ2-5; 8 bases fit TRBD1. This CDR3 spans 15 amino acids. From germline, CDR1 is SGHRS and CDR2 YFSETQ. J gave up 2 bases and V 4 bases, and 7 bases lay outside the gene matches. CDR3 DNA sequence: TGCGCCAGCAGCCCTTTACAGGGGGGACAAGAGACCCAGTACTTC. It translates to CASSPLQGGQETQYF.

The chain combines TRBV5-6 with TRBJ1-4; D unresolved. Trimming stripped 0 bases from V and 11 bases from J, with 8 bases between. The CDR3 contains 12 residues. CDR1 and CDR2 (germline): SGHDT, YYEEEE. CDR3 DNA sequence: TGTGCCAGCAGCTTGGGTAGTACGAAACTGTTTTTT. Translating gives CASSLGSTKLFF.

This clonotype was seen a handful of times. This chain uses TRBV5-1 with TRBJ2-1; perhaps D is TRBD1 or TRBD2 (5 bases each). The germline gives CDR1 SGHRS, CDR2 YFSETQ. Trimming removed 4 bases from V and 8 bases from J, with 19 bases in between. The CDR3 loop spans 15 amino acids. The CDR3 coding sequence is TGCGCCAGCAGCAACGGGACCCTCCCTTCCGATGAGCAGTTCTTC. Amino acid sequence: CASSNGTLPSDEQFF.

The J gene is TRBJ2-2, the V gene TRBV3-1, with 7 bases fitting TRBD1. With 0 bases clipped from V and 1 base from J, the junction kept 8 bases outside the gene matches. Germline CDR1 is LGHDT and CDR2 is YNNKEL (reference sequence). The CDR3 is made up of 18 amino acids. The CDR3 DNA sequence: TGTGCCAGCAGCCAAGACCTCAGAGGGGGCCTGAACACCGGGGAGCTGTTTTTT. Encoded protein: CASSQDLRGGLNTGELFF.